This TCR beta chain emerged from a study of T-cell reconstitution after alpha-beta-depleted transplantation in children. This clonotype was detected a few times. Its target is unknown. Notes on the study in general: As was reported, about two months after transplant, alpha-beta T cells came from several hundred expanded graft clones. It was surviving recipient T cells and thymic progenitors that gave some patients high TCRbeta diversity at day 60. One year after transplant, T-cell counts and diversity came mostly from newly produced T cells.

Germline CDR1 is KGHDR and CDR2 is SFDVKD. This CDR3 has 13 residues. V gave up 3 bases and J gave up 6 bases, with 8 bases separating them. A library of TCRbeta sequences, prepared with unique molecular identifiers, was generated. TCRdb passed the PCR reads through MiXCR, listing each CDR3 protein once. This sample has approximately 230,000 distinct CDR3 sequences, with 24% found just once. The source is a female patient aged 2-15 years who had a stem cell transplant for congenital amegakaryocytic thrombocytopenia, so the T cells may come from the graft donor. The chain has TRBV24-1 and TRBJ2-1, with D possibly being TRBD1 (5 bases). The sequences come from PBMCs, mostly from graft donor cells, collected 360 days after TCRalphabeta/CD19-depleted stem cell transplant. CDR3 bases: TGTGCCACCAGTGATCCTACAGGCAATGAGCAGTTCTTC. It codes for CATSDPTGNEQFF.